The clone carrying this T cell receptor beta chain was observed at least ten times. The V gene's germline CDR1 is LGHDT and CDR2 YNNKEL (reference sequence). CDR3 length: 14 residues. V lost 8 bases to trimming and J lost 2 bases, with 13 bases between them. The data are from a study of response to subunit inactivated influenza vaccine. TCRdb redid the calling of the RT-PCR reads with MiXCR, one entry per CDR3 protein. The sample records about 180,000 distinct CDR3 sequences, around 9.2% being singletons. The source was non-naive T cells sorted from PBMCs, collected on the day of vaccination. The chain combines TRBV3-1 with TRBJ1-5; weak D call: TRBD1 (6 bases). The clonotype comes from a man in his forties or fifties who received an inactivated influenza vaccine. DNA for the CDR3: TGTGCCAGCGCCCCAGGGACACGCAATCAGCCCCAGCATTTT. Translation: CASAPGTRNQPQHF.